Each of the 11 T cell receptor beta chains below was sequenced from the same sample in a study of blood T cell repertoires in COVID-19. Sequencing used immunoSEQ multiplex PCR; TCRdb keeps in-frame clones, though not all of them. Seen here are 180,000 or so clones, approximately 81% observed once, and the top ten hold about 18%. The sequencing sample was made of peripheral blood. These receptors came from an older person with COVID-19, enrolled during active disease.

This sequence joins TRBV14 and TRBJ2-5; weak D call: TRBD2 (5 bases). Trimming took 2 bases from V and 2 from J, leaving 15 bases between them. CDR3 length: 16 amino acids. In germline, CDR1 is SGHDN, CDR2 FVKESK. The CDR3 DNA is TGTGCCAGCAGCCAATCGATCTCTCCGGGACAAGAGACCCAGTACTTC. This codes for CASSQSISPGQETQYF.

J is TRBJ2-7 and V is TRBV10-3; 9 nucleotides line up with TRBD1. Germline CDR1 ENHRY, CDR2 SYGVKD. Losses at the gene ends were 0 bases for V and 2 bases for J; bases not matched to a gene: 2. This CDR3 has 15 amino acids. The CDR3 loop reads CAISESGQGPYEQYF. CDR3 bases: TGTGCCATCAGTGAGTCGGGACAGGGACCCTACGAGCAGTACTTC.

The rearrangement joins TRBV28 to TRBJ1-1; 8 nucleotides line up with TRBD1. The J segment lost 6 bases and the V segment lost 6 bases, leaving 24 bases of the junction unmatched. Germline V gives CDR1 MDHEN, CDR2 SYDVKM. The CDR3 sequence is 19 residues long. Here the CDR3 reads CASSSRTRGQFRGSSEAFF. CDR3 DNA: TGTGCCAGCAGCTCCCGAACCAGGGGGCAGTTTCGGGGTTCGTCTGAAGCTTTCTTT.

The chain has TRBV21-1 and TRBJ2-1; TRBD1 is the table's D call and was not checked against the DNA. TRBV21-1 is flagged as a pseudogene. The CDR3 loop spans 17 amino acids. CDR3 in DNA: TGTGCCAGCAGCAAATATCGGAGGGGGCAGCGGTACAATGAGCAGTTCTTC. This translates into CASSKYRRGQRYNEQFF.

The CDR3 region has the DNA TGCGCCAGCAGCTTAGAACAGGTGGCGAACACCGGGGAGCTGTTTTTT. This translates into CASSLEQVANTGELFF. The V call is TRBV5-1, the J call TRBJ2-2; possible D gene TRBD1, 5 bases. Per germline, CDR1 SGHRS and CDR2 YFSETQ. The ends were cut back, 2 bases at V and 0 bases at J, with 11 bases in the middle. The CDR3 contains 16 residues.

The gene calls are TRBV4-2 and TRBJ2-1; 7 positions agree with TRBD2. This CDR3 contains 14 residues. Trimming removed 2 bases from V and 9 bases from J; junction bases left unmatched: 7. The germline CDR1 and CDR2 sequences are LGHNA and YNFKEQ. CDR3: CASSQPPTSFEQFF. The DNA of the CDR3 is TGTGCCAGCAGCCAACCCCCGACTAGCTTTGAGCAGTTCTTC.

This chain connects TRBV11-2 to TRBJ2-1; 9 nucleotides align to TRBD1. Germline-derived CDR1 and CDR2 are SGHAT and FQNNGV. The trim removed 6 bases at V and 7 bases at J, leaving 13 bases unmatched. There are 16 residues in the CDR3. CDR3 amino acids: CASSPSWTGVGNEQFF. CDR3 DNA: TGTGCCAGCAGTCCGTCGTGGACAGGGGTGGGGAATGAGCAGTTCTTC.

The chain carries TRBV3-1 (or the pseudogene TRBV3-2) and TRBJ1-1; 11 positions agree with TRBD1. Per the germline V gene, CDR1 is LGHDT and CDR2 is YNNKEL (reference sequence). The CDR3 loop spans 15 amino acids. V lost 4 bases to trimming and J lost 1 base; unmatched junction nucleotides: 2. The CDR3, as DNA: TGTGCCAGCAGCCCCGGGACAGGGGGGAACACTGAAGCTTTCTTT. This gives the protein CASSPGTGGNTEAFF.

V gene TRBV28 combines with J gene TRBJ1-1; D is ambiguous. Germline CDR1 is MDHEN and CDR2 is SYDVKM. The CDR3 extends over 14 amino acids. V lost 3 bases and J lost 1, with 9 bases in between. The chain's CDR3 is CASSFLGANTEAFF. In DNA form, the CDR3 reads TGTGCCAGCAGTTTTCTAGGCGCGAACACTGAAGCTTTCTTT.

The chain combines TRBV27 with TRBJ2-2, with D maybe TRBD2 (6 bases). The germline CDR1 and CDR2 sequences are MNHEY and SMNVEV (reference sequence). The germline V and J ends were trimmed by 2 bases and 5 bases, with 9 bases remaining between them. The CDR3 spans 14 residues. The CDR3 bases are TGTGCCAGCAGTTTAGTGGGGACTACCGGGGAGCTGTTTTTT. It yields the protein CASSLVGTTGELFF.

The chain links TRBV5-5 to TRBJ1-4, with D possibly TRBD1 on 5 matching bases. CDR1 is SGHKS, CDR2 YYEKEE, per germline (reference sequence). The CDR3 loop spans 15 amino acids. V was clipped by 4 bases and J by 5 bases, with 15 bases between them. This CDR3 is CASSPAGTRNEKLFF. The CDR3 DNA reads as TGTGCCAGCAGCCCAGCTGGGACTCGCAATGAAAAACTGTTTTTT.